The 3 T cell receptor beta chains presented below share a single source sample, sequenced in a study of blood T cell repertoires in COVID-19. Some clones are missing from TCRdb's copy, which holds only in-frame ones; the method was immunoSEQ multiplex PCR. The repertoire holds 250,000 to 300,000 clones, with about nine tenths as singletons. Sequencing input: PBMCs or T cells enriched from blood (not recorded which). The receptors were gathered from a woman under 40 who had recovered from COVID-19.

The sample holds a few counts of this clone. The chain has TRBV3-1 (or the pseudogene TRBV3-2) and TRBJ2-3, with D possibly being TRBD2 (7 bases). Deletions cut 1 base from V and 3 bases from J, with 14 bases between. This CDR3 spans 16 amino acids. Germline V gene data show CDR1 as LGHDT and CDR2 as YNNKEL (reference sequence). DNA of the CDR3: TGTGCCAGCAGCCAAGGGCGGGGGCATGGGACAGATACGCAGTATTTT. Translated, it gives CASSQGRGHGTDTQYF.

The V call is TRBV5-4, the J call TRBJ2-7; TRBD2 is a possible D gene (5 bases). Germline loops: CDR1 SGHNT, CDR2 YYREEE (reference sequence). The CDR3 sequence is 16 residues long. The germline V and J ends were trimmed by 1 base and 5 bases, with 19 bases remaining between them. CDR3 loop: CASSLTQRMGSDEQYF. Here the CDR3 DNA reads TGTGCCAGCAGCTTGACCCAACGGATGGGGAGCGACGAGCAGTACTTC.

V is TRBV19 and J is TRBJ2-6; D ambiguous. Germline CDR1 is LNHDA and CDR2 is SQIVND (reference sequence). Trimming cost V 5 bases and J 0 bases, with 14 bases left between them. The CDR3 extends over 17 amino acids. In DNA, the CDR3 is TGTGCCAGTAGTTCGGCGGCATCTTTCTCTGGGGCCAACGTCCTGACTTTC. This sequence encodes CASSSAASFSGANVLTF.